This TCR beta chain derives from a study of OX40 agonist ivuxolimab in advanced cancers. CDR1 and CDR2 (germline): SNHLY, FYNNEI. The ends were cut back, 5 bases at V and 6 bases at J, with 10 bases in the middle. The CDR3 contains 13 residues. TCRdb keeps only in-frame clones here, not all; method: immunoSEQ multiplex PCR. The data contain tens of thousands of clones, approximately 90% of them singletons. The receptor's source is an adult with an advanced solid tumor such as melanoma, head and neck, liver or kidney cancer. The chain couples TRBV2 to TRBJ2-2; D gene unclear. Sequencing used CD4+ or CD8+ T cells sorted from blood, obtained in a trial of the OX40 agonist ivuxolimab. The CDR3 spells CASSLLYSGELFF. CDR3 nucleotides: TGTGCCAGCAGTCTTCTATATTCCGGGGAGCTGTTTTTT.